What follows are 19 T cell receptor beta chains derived from one specimen sequenced in a study of blood T cell repertoires in COVID-19. Repertoires were generated with immunoSEQ multiplex PCR, while TCRdb's copy carries only in-frame clones and drops some. The table shows 65,000 to 85,000 clones, with around 83% occurring only once. The sample comprised peripheral blood. The source is a man aged 45-65 years with active COVID-19.

This sequence joins TRBV19 and TRBJ1-4, with 7 bases identical to TRBD1. The CDR3 length is 12 residues. V gave up 8 bases and J gave up 8 bases; unmatched junction bases: 5. Germline-derived CDR1 and CDR2 are LNHDA and SQIVND (reference sequence). The CDR3 is CASSDRPEKLFF. Here the CDR3 DNA reads TGTGCCAGTTCGGACAGGCCAGAAAAACTGTTTTTT.

J is TRBJ1-1 and V is TRBV19; D uncertain. Germline CDR1 and CDR2: LNHDA and SQIVND (reference sequence). CDR3 length: 13 amino acids. V was cut by 2 bases and J by 3 bases, with 7 bases left in between. CDR3 region: CASSIFTDTEAFF. The CDR3 coding sequence is TGTGCCAGTAGTATATTCACGGACACTGAAGCTTTCTTT.

CDR3 residues: CASRRGARDGYTF. CDR3 nucleotides: TGTGCCAGCAGGCGCGGGGCTCGAGATGGCTACACCTTC. The chain joins TRBV6-5 to TRBJ1-2; D perhaps matches TRBD1 (5 bases). Germline-derived CDR1 and CDR2 are MNHEY and SVGAGI. The CDR3 is 13 residues long. V lost 6 bases and J lost 6, with 14 bases in between.

V is TRBV18 and J is TRBJ1-4; TRBD1 matches at 7 bases. V shed 3 bases and J 3 bases; nucleotides not matched to a gene: 1. Germline CDR1 KGHSH, CDR2 LQKENI. The CDR3 runs 14 residues. For the CDR3, the DNA is TGTGCCAGCTCACCTGGGACAGCTAATGAAAAACTGTTTTTT. Its translation: CASSPGTANEKLFF.

The chain couples TRBV10-2 to TRBJ1-4; D is uncertain. Trimming left V 4 bases short and J 6 bases short, with 12 bases between. CDR1 is WSHSY and CDR2 is SAAADI in the germline V gene. The CDR3 loop spans 14 amino acids. The DNA for the CDR3 is TGCGCCAGCAGTGCTGACTTCCCGGATGAAAAACTGTTTTTT. This encodes CASSADFPDEKLFF.

The sample holds a few counts of this clone. CDR3: CASSVDGGSYNEQFF. The DNA of the CDR3 is TGTGCCAGCAGCGTAGACGGGGGTTCCTACAATGAGCAGTTCTTC. This chain uses TRBV9 with TRBJ2-1; weak D call: TRBD2 (6 bases). The CDR3 loop spans 15 amino acids. Germline-derived CDR1 and CDR2 are SGDLS and YYNGEE. Between the trimmed V and J ends, which lost 0 bases and 1 base, there was a span of 8 bases.

CDR3 DNA sequence: TGTGCCACCAGTGATTGGTCAGGGGCCGGAGATACGCAGTATTTT. It translates to CATSDWSGAGDTQYF. The gene calls are TRBV24-1 and TRBJ2-3; tentatively, D is TRBD1 (6 bases). The CDR3 runs 15 residues. Germline assignment: CDR1 KGHDR and CDR2 SFDVKD. Trimming left V 2 bases short and J 5 bases short, with 13 bases between.

The V call is TRBV24-1, the J call TRBJ1-5; the D is unclear. The V and J ends lost 2 bases and 0 bases respectively, with 13 bases between them. CDR1 is KGHDR, CDR2 SFDVKD, per germline. This CDR3 is built from 17 residues. CDR3 sequence: CATSDSTHHYSNQPQHF. The CDR3 DNA is TGTGCCACCAGTGATTCGACACACCATTATAGCAATCAGCCCCAGCATTTT.

V is TRBV25-1 and J is TRBJ1-1; maybe TRBD1 (5 bases). Germline-derived CDR1 and CDR2 are MGHDK and SYGVNS. V was pared by 0 bases and J by 5 bases, with 7 bases between. This CDR3 is 13 amino acids long. The CDR3 coding sequence is TGTGCCAGCAGTGAATACGACAGTACTGAAGCTTTCTTT. Translation: CASSEYDSTEAFF.

The chain has TRBV11-3 and TRBJ2-3; D perhaps matches TRBD2 (6 bases). CDR3 length equals 16 residues. In germline, CDR1 is SGHNT, CDR2 YENEEA. The V end lost 1 base, the J end lost 2 bases, and 13 bases lay between the germline ends. Here the CDR3 reads CASSLAGGVSTDTQYF. The CDR3 nucleotides are TGTGCCAGCAGCTTAGCCGGGGGAGTCTCCACAGATACGCAGTATTTT.

This clone appeared a few times. The chain joins TRBV5-4 to TRBJ1-2; D is unresolved. Trimming stripped 0 bases from V and 9 bases from J, with 12 bases between. CDR3 length: 13 amino acids. Germline V gives CDR1 SGHNT, CDR2 YYREEE (reference sequence). The CDR3 DNA reads as TGTGCCAGCAGCTTGGTGGAGGAAAGGAGCTACACCTTC. It translates to CASSLVEERSYTF. Combining the CDR3 with reference TRBV5-4 and TRBJ1-2 gives the whole variable domain ETGVTQSPTHLIKTRGQQVTLRCSSQSGHNTVSWYQQALGQGPQFIFQYYREEENGRGNFPPRFSGLQFPNYSSELNVNALELDDSALYLCASSLVEERSYTFGSGTRLTVV.

This chain uses TRBV27 with TRBJ1-1; 7 nucleotides agree with TRBD1. Germline loops: CDR1 MNHEY, CDR2 SMNVEV (reference sequence). Trimming cost V 6 bases and J 0 bases; bases outside gene matches: 4. The CDR3 sequence is 14 residues long. CDR3 coding DNA: TGTGCCAGCAGCCAGACAGGGTTGAACACTGAAGCTTTCTTT. Its translation: CASSQTGLNTEAFF.

This sequence joins TRBV7-9 and TRBJ2-4, with 8 bases aligning to TRBD1. Germline loops: CDR1 SEHNR, CDR2 FQNEAQ (reference sequence). The trim removed 1 base at V and 10 bases at J, leaving 6 bases unmatched. CDR3 length: 14 amino acids. DNA for the CDR3: TGTGCCAGCAGCTTAGGGGACAGGCCAGGAATTCAGTACTTC. Its translation: CASSLGDRPGIQYF. Looking up the rest from reference TRBV7-9 and TRBJ2-4 gives the full variable domain: DTGVSQNPRHKITKRGQNVTFRCDPISEHNRLYWYRQTLGQGPEFLTYFQNEAQLEKSRLLSDRFSAERPKGSFSTLEIQRTEQGDSAMYLCASSLGDRPGIQYFGAGTRLSVL.

CDR3 coding DNA: TGCGCCAGCAGCCAAGGGGGACAGGGCCACGGGAACACCCAGTACTTC. This translates into CASSQGGQGHGNTQYF. The chain carries TRBV4-1 and TRBJ2-5, with 9 bases aligning to TRBD1. CDR3 size: 16 residues. CDR1 MGHRA and CDR2 YSYEKL come from the germline V gene. V lost 1 base to trimming and J lost 8 bases; unmatched junction nucleotides: 11.

CDR3 in amino acids: CASSLAGGSSMDEQFF. Written as DNA, the CDR3 is TGTGCCAGCAGCTTAGCTGGGGGGTCATCAATGGATGAGCAGTTCTTC. The chain links TRBV7-9 to TRBJ2-1; possibly TRBD2 for D (6 bases). The CDR3 consists of 16 residues. In germline, CDR1 is SEHNR, CDR2 FQNEAQ (reference sequence). V was cut by 0 bases and J by 8 bases, with 17 bases left in between.

This clone was observed a few times. The chain has TRBV19 and TRBJ1-1; tentatively, D is TRBD1 (5 bases). Trimming left V 3 bases short and J 4 bases short, with 15 bases between. The CDR3 is 15 residues long. Germline V gene data show CDR1 as LNHDA and CDR2 as SQIVND (reference sequence). The CDR3 coding sequence is TGTGCCAGTAGTATGGTCGGAGGGGAGGGCACTGAAGCTTTCTTT. Translated: CASSMVGGEGTEAFF. Full variable domain (remainder filled in from reference TRBV19 and TRBJ1-1): DGGITQSPKYLFRKEGQNVTLSCEQNLNHDAMYWYRQDPGQGLRLIYYSQIVNDFQKGDIAEGYSVSREKKESFPLTVTSAQKNPTAFYLCASSMVGGEGTEAFFGQGTRLTVV.

This clone was seen just once. The chain combines TRBV27 with TRBJ2-2; 13 bases align to TRBD2. This CDR3 spans 19 amino acids. Germline V lookup: CDR1 MNHEY, CDR2 SMNVEV (reference sequence). V trimming: 10 bases; J trimming: 4 bases; junction bases outside the gene matches: 18. In nucleotides, the CDR3 is TGTGCCACCACAAATTCACCGGGACTAGCGGGGAGATTCACCGGGGAGCTGTTTTTT. It encodes CATTNSPGLAGRFTGELFF.

V usage is TRBV5-1 and J usage is TRBJ2-3; 10 bases are shared with TRBD2. The CDR3 runs to 17 residues. Germline V gene lookup returns CDR1 SGHRS and CDR2 YFSETQ. The J segment lost 4 bases and the V segment lost 0 bases, leaving 8 bases of the junction unmatched. The CDR3 nucleotides read TGCGCCAGCAGCTTGGCAGAGTCTAGCGGGAGTCCAGATACGCAGTATTTT. Its protein is CASSLAESSGSPDTQYF.

This chain uses TRBV28 with TRBJ2-7, with TRBD2 identical over 11 bases. Unmatched junction bases numbered 3, after V lost 3 bases and J lost 5 bases. The CDR3 is 14 amino acids. CDR1 is MDHEN, CDR2 SYDVKM, per germline. The CDR3 loop reads CASSFRSGRDEQYF. In nucleotides, the CDR3 is TGTGCCAGCAGTTTTCGTAGCGGGAGGGACGAGCAGTACTTC. The complete variable domain, with remaining parts taken from reference TRBV28 and TRBJ2-7, reads DVKVTQSSRYLVKRTGEKVFLECVQDMDHENMFWYRQDPGLGLRLIYFSYDVKMKEKGDIPEGYSVSREKKERFSLILESASTNQTSMYLCASSFRSGRDEQYFGPGTRLTVT.